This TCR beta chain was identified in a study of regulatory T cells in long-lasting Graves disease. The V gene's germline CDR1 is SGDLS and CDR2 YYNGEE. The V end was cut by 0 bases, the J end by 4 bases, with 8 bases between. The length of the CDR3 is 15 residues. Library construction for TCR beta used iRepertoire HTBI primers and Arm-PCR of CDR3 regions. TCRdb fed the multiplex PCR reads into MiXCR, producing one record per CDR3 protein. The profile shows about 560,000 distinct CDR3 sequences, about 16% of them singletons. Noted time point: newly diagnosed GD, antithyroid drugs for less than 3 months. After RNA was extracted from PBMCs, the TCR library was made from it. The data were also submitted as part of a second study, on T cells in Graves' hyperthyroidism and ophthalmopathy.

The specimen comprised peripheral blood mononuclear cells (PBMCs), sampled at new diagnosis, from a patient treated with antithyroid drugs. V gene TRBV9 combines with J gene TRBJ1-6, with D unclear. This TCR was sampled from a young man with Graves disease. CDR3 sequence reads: CASSVASGYNSPLHF. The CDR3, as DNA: TGTGCCAGCAGCGTAGCTTCGGGGTATAATTCACCCCTCCACTTT.